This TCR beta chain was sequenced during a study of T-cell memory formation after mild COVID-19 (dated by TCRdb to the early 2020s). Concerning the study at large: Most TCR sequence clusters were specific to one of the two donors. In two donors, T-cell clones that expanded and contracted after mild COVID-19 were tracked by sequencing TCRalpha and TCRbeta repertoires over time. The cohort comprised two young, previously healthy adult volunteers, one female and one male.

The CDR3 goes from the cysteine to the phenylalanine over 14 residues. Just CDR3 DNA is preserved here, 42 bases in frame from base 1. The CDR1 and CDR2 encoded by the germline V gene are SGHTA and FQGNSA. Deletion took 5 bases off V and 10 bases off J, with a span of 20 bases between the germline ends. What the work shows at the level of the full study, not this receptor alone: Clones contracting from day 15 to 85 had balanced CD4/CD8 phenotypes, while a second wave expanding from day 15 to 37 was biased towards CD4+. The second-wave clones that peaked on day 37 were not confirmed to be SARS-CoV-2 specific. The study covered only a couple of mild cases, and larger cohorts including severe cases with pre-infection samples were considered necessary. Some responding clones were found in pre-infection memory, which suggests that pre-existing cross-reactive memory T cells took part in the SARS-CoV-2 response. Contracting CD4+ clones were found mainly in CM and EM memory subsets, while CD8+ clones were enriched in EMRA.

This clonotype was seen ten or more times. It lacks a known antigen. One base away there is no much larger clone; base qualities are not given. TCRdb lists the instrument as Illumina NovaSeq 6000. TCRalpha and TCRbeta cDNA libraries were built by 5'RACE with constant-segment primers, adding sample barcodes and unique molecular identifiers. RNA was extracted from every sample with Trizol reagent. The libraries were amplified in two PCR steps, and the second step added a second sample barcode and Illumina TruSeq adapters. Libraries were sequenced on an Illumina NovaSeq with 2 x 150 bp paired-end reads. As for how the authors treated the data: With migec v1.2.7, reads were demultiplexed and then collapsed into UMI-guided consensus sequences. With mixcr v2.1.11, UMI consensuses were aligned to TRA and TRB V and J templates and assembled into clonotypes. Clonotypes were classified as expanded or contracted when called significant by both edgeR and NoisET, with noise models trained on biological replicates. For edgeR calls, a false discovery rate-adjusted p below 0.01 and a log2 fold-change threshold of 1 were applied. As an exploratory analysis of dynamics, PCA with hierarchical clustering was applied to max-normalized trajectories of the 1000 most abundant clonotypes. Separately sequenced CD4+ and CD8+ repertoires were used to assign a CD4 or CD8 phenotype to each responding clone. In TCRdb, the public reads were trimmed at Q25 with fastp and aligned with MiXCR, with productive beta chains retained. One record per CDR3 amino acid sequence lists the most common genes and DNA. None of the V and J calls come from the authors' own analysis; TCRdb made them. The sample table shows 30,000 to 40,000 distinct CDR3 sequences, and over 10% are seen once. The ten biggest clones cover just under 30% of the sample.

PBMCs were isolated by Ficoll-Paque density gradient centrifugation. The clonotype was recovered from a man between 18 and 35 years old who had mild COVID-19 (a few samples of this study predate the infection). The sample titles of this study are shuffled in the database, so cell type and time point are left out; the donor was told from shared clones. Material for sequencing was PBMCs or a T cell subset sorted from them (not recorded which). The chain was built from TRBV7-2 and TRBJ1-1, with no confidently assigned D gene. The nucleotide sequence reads TGTGCCAGCAGCCCAGAACTGGGAACGATGAGAGCTTTCTTT. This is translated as CASSPELGTMRAFF.